This T cell receptor beta chain was obtained from a study of graft-versus-host responses after intestinal transplantation. Overall study context: The recipients all started with anti-thymocyte globulin induction and then took tacrolimus and steroids for 2 to 4 years. Whole-study findings and limits: The recipient marrow held GvH clones, and some of them showed up first in ileum or blood. Circulating GvH clone levels at their peak were associated with HvG declines (early post-transplant).

On this clone itself: Its antigen is currently unknown.

Measured with immunoSEQ multiplex PCR; TCRdb has only the in-frame clones, and not every one. Of roughly 120,000 clones listed, roughly 92% were seen once; the top ten hold about 0.2%. CDR1 and CDR2 (germline): MNHNS, SASEGT. This CDR3 spans 15 amino acids. Trimming removed 5 bases from V and 0 bases from J, with 11 bases in between. This specimen was unstimulated CD4+ T cells sorted from spleen or lymph node cells, taken before transplant. The J gene is TRBJ2-1, the V gene TRBV6-1; D unresolved. This TCR was sampled from a human donor who was the organ donor for an intestinal transplant. The CDR3 sequence: CASSPTRHSYNEQFF. The CDR3 bases are TGTGCCAGCAGTCCAACTCGACACTCCTACAATGAGCAGTTCTTC.